These 28 T cell receptor beta chains were sequenced from one sample in a study of blood T cell repertoires in COVID-19. Libraries were prepared by immunoSEQ multiplex PCR; TCRdb keeps only in-frame clonotypes and omits some of them. The repertoire holds about 16,000 clones, with around 82% as singletons. The sample was peripheral blood. These receptors were taken from a man older than 75 with active COVID-19.

The chain recombines TRBV3-1 (or the pseudogene TRBV3-2) with TRBJ2-4; 8 positions match TRBD1. The germline CDR1 and CDR2 sequences are LGHDT and YNNKEL (reference sequence). V lost 5 bases to trimming and J lost 6 bases; unmatched junction nucleotides: 6. This CDR3 has 14 residues. CDR3 nucleotide sequence: TGTGCCAGCAGCACTACAGGGGGGAGAAACATTCAGTACTTC. Protein sequence: CASSTTGGRNIQYF.

V usage is TRBV12-2 and J usage is TRBJ2-1; TRBD1 is taken as the D call from the table, unchecked against the DNA. TRBV12-2 is designated a pseudogene. CDR3 length equals 17 residues. The CDR3 DNA follows: TGTGCAAGTCGCCAAGGTCGGACAGGGGGCATCTTGCATGAGCAGTTCTTC. It yields the protein CASRQGRTGGILHEQFF.

V usage is TRBV9 and J usage is TRBJ1-1; tentative D call: TRBD1 (5 bases). V was trimmed by 3 bases and J by 8 bases, leaving 14 bases between them. Germline V CDR1 and CDR2: SGDLS, YYNGEE. The CDR3 spans 13 residues. The CDR3 DNA reads as TGTGCCAGCAGCGGCGCAGACAGTTGGGAAGCTTTCTTT. It is translated as CASSGADSWEAFF.

The V and J genes are TRBV20-1 and TRBJ2-6; the D is unclear. The CDR3 loop spans 11 amino acids. The germline CDR1 and CDR2 sequences are DFQATT and SNEGSKA (reference sequence). The DNA of the CDR3 is TGCAGCTCCAGAGGGGCCAACGTCCTGACTTTC. It is translated as CSSRGANVLTF.

This chain links TRBV28 with TRBJ1-4, with a weak D call TRBD1 (5 bases). The germline gives CDR1 MDHEN, CDR2 SYDVKM. This CDR3 comprises 15 residues. The germline V and J ends were trimmed by 1 base and 10 bases, with 16 bases remaining between them. The CDR3 nucleotides are TGTGCCAGCAGTTTATCGCCCAGGGCCCCCGCAAAACTGTTTTTT. This encodes CASSLSPRAPAKLFF.

The chain uses TRBV7-2 and TRBJ1-4; TRBD1 matches 7 bases. V shed 3 bases and J 8 bases; nucleotides not matched to a gene: 15. The CDR3 runs 17 residues. Germline-derived CDR1 and CDR2 are SGHTA and FQGNSA. In DNA form, the CDR3 reads TGTGCCAGCAGCTTCGACGTCAGGGGGAAGGGAAGAGAAAAACTGTTTTTT. Encoded protein: CASSFDVRGKGREKLFF.

The CDR3 sequence is CAWSKTSASLYEQYF. In DNA form, the CDR3 reads TGTGCCTGGAGTAAGACTAGCGCTTCGTTGTACGAGCAGTACTTC. The chain joins TRBV30 to TRBJ2-7, with 8 nucleotides matching TRBD2. Germline assignment: CDR1 GTSNPN and CDR2 SVGIG (reference sequence). The ends lost 2 bases at V and 4 bases at J; junction bases unmatched: 10. The CDR3 totals 15 residues.

The rearrangement joins TRBV6-2 or TRBV6-3 to TRBJ2-3; D possibly corresponds to TRBD1 (5 bases). Trimming removed 8 bases at V and 0 bases at J, with 15 bases between. The CDR3 has 15 amino acids. Germline values: CDR1 MNHEY, CDR2 SVGEGT. For the CDR3, the DNA is TGTGCCAGCGGTTCCAGGGTGCCGAGCACAGATACGCAGTATTTT. It translates to CASGSRVPSTDTQYF.

The V call is TRBV7-2, the J call TRBJ2-7; D might be TRBD1 (6 bases). The V end lost 5 bases, the J end lost 3 bases, and 17 bases lay between the germline ends. Germline loops: CDR1 SGHTA, CDR2 FQGNSA. CDR3 length: 15 amino acids. The DNA for the CDR3 is TGTGCCAGCAGCCCTGGGGCAATCAGGGGCTACGAGCAGTACTTC. Translated, it gives CASSPGAIRGYEQYF. Full variable domain (remainder filled in from reference TRBV7-2 and TRBJ2-7): GAGVSQSPSNKVTEKGKDVELRCDPISGHTALYWYRQSLGQGLEFLIYFQGNSAPDKSGLPSDRFSAERTGGSVSTLTIQRTQQEDSAVYLCASSPGAIRGYEQYFGPGTRLTVT.

The V call is TRBV5-1, the J call TRBJ2-2, with D tentatively TRBD1 (6 bases). Germline lookup yields CDR1 SGHRS and CDR2 YFSETQ. The germline V and J ends were trimmed by 4 bases and 6 bases, with 16 bases remaining between them. This CDR3 has 15 residues. CDR3 DNA: TGCGCCAGCAGCATAGGACAGCCAGGGTCCGGGGAGCTGTTTTTT. Its protein product is CASSIGQPGSGELFF.

The CDR3 spells CSVEDRHKSSYNEQFF. The CDR3 DNA is TGCAGCGTTGAAGATCGACACAAAAGTTCCTACAATGAGCAGTTCTTC. The chain combines TRBV29-1 with TRBJ2-1; D is uncertain. Per germline, CDR1 SQVTM and CDR2 ANQGSEA. The V end lost 0 bases, the J end lost 1 base, and 13 bases lay between the germline ends. The CDR3 runs to 16 residues.

V usage is TRBV7-3 and J usage is TRBJ2-2; 8 bases match TRBD1. V gave up 5 bases and J gave up 1 base; unmatched junction bases: 3. Germline V lookup: CDR1 SGHTA, CDR2 FQGTGA. This CDR3 contains 15 residues. The CDR3 DNA is TGTGCCAGCAGCCCCGGGACAGGGAACACCGGGGAGCTGTTTTTT. Its translation is CASSPGTGNTGELFF. Full variable domain (outside the CDR3, taken from reference TRBV7-3 and TRBJ2-2): GAGVSQTPSNKVTEKGKYVELRCDPISGHTALYWYRQSLGQGPEFLIYFQGTGAADDSGLPNDRFFAVRPEGSVSTLKIQRTERGDSAVYLCASSPGTGNTGELFFGEGSRLTVL.

The count of this clone is one. The V gene is TRBV3-1 (or the pseudogene TRBV3-2), the J gene TRBJ2-3; 8 bases are a match to TRBD2. Trimming removed 4 bases from V and 4 bases from J; junction bases left unmatched: 7. Germline assignment: CDR1 LGHDT and CDR2 YNNKEL (reference sequence). The CDR3 consists of 15 residues. The CDR3, as DNA: TGTGCCAGCAGCCTTACGACTAGCGCGTCAGATACGCAGTATTTT. This translates into CASSLTTSASDTQYF.

The J gene is TRBJ2-1, the V gene TRBV10-3, with 15 positions matching TRBD2. After removal of 10 bases from V and 1 base from J, the junction contained 5 bases not matched to a gene. CDR1 ENHRY and CDR2 SYGVKD come from the germline V gene. The length of the CDR3 is 16 residues. The DNA for the CDR3 is TGTGCCACCCGGACTAGCGGGAGGGGTTCCTACAATGAGCAGTTCTTC. Protein: CATRTSGRGSYNEQFF.

This clone was seen more than once but under ten times. The chain combines TRBV30 with TRBJ2-5; the D gene is possibly TRBD1 (6 bases). V was pared by 4 bases and J by 5 bases, with 23 bases between. Germline V gives CDR1 GTSNPN, CDR2 SVGIG (reference sequence). This CDR3 comprises 16 residues. The CDR3 is CAWTRRARGHRETQYF. As DNA, the CDR3 is TGTGCCTGGACACGTCGTGCTCGGGGACACCGGGAGACCCAGTACTTC. The complete variable domain, with remaining parts taken from reference TRBV30 and TRBJ2-5, reads SQTIHQWPATLVQPVGSPLSLECTVEGTSNPNLYWYRQAAGRGLQLLFYSVGIGQISSEVPQNLSASRPQDRQFILSSKKLLLSDSGFYLCAWTRRARGHRETQYFGPGTRLLVL.

The chain is built from TRBV28 and TRBJ1-3; a weak D match, TRBD1 (5 bases). The CDR3 totals 15 residues. From germline, CDR1 is MDHEN and CDR2 SYDVKM. V was cut by 7 bases and J by 4 bases, with 17 bases left in between. CDR3 sequence reads: CASTTTRVGGNTIYF. The DNA of the CDR3 is TGTGCCAGCACCACGACCAGGGTTGGCGGAAACACCATATATTTT.

This clone was found once. The rearrangement links TRBV4-2 to TRBJ2-7; D is perhaps TRBD2 (5 bases). The V gene lost 3 bases and the J gene lost 0 bases, with 15 bases spanning the gap. CDR3 length equals 16 residues. Germline V gene lookup returns CDR1 LGHNA and CDR2 YNFKEQ. The CDR3 sequence is CASSQISARSSYEQYF. The CDR3 nucleotides are TGTGCCAGCAGCCAGATTAGCGCCCGAAGCTCCTACGAGCAGTACTTC.

The chain recombines TRBV14 with TRBJ2-5; perhaps TRBD1 as D (5 bases). This CDR3 region has 14 residues. Germline V CDR1 and CDR2: SGHDN, FVKESK. Trimming pared 4 bases from V and 2 bases from J, leaving 11 bases between. The CDR3 reads CASSLTVGQETQYF. DNA for the CDR3: TGTGCCAGCAGCCTGACAGTCGGACAAGAGACCCAGTACTTC. The variable domain in full, completed from reference TRBV14 and TRBJ2-5, reads EAGVTQFPSHSVIEKGQTVTLRCDPISGHDNLYWYRRVMGKEIKFLLHFVKESKQDESGMPNNRFLAERTGGTYSTLKVQPAELEDSGVYFCASSLTVGQETQYFGPGTRLLVL.

The genes are TRBV6-5 and TRBJ2-7, with 7 bases identical to TRBD1. Looked up from germline, CDR1 is MNHEY and CDR2 is SVGAGI. V shed 5 bases, J shed 3 bases, and the junction held 4 bases outside the gene matches. CDR3 length: 13 residues. The DNA for the CDR3 is TGTGCCAGCAGTCGACGGGACAGCTACGAGCAGTACTTC. This codes for CASSRRDSYEQYF.

The CDR3 protein is CASILQGRSGELFF. DNA of the CDR3: TGTGCCAGCATTCTACAGGGTCGTTCTGGGGAGCTGTTTTTT. The V and J genes are TRBV6-5 and TRBJ2-2, with a tentative D call TRBD1 (6 bases). CDR1 and CDR2 (germline): MNHEY, SVGAGI. The CDR3 loop spans 14 amino acids. V gave up 7 bases and J gave up 8 bases, with 17 bases separating them.

J is TRBJ1-2 and V is TRBV19; TRBD1 aligns across 7 bases. The V gene's germline CDR1 is LNHDA and CDR2 SQIVND (reference sequence). The trim removed 4 bases at V and 1 base at J, leaving 3 bases unmatched. The CDR3 extends over 14 amino acids. The CDR3 loop reads CASSTGTVNYGYTF. CDR3 coding DNA: TGTGCCAGTAGTACAGGGACAGTTAACTATGGCTACACCTTC.

This chain uses TRBV20-1 with TRBJ2-2; the D is unclear. V lost 3 bases, J lost 4 bases, and 9 bases lay in between. The CDR3 has 13 amino acids. CDR1 DFQATT and CDR2 SNEGSKA come from the germline V gene (reference sequence). The CDR3 DNA is TGCAGTGCTAGTCGCGGAGCCACCGGGGAGCTGTTTTTT. Its translation: CSASRGATGELFF.

The chain uses TRBV2 and TRBJ2-1; 8 bases are shared with TRBD2. Germline loops: CDR1 SNHLY, CDR2 FYNNEI. V dropped 1 base and J dropped 11; count of bases not matched to a gene: 4. The CDR3 spans 13 residues. CDR3 sequence (DNA): TGTGCCAGCAGTGAAGGAGTAGCGGGAAAGCAGTTCTTC. The encoded protein is CASSEGVAGKQFF.

As concerns this clone: In the same sample, other DNA sequences code for this CDR3. This chain connects TRBV5-1 to TRBJ2-3; possible D gene TRBD2, 5 bases. CDR1 SGHRS and CDR2 YFSETQ come from the germline V gene. The CDR3 runs to 16 residues. V was trimmed by 0 bases and J by 2 bases, leaving 13 bases between them. The chain's CDR3 is CASSLALARDTDTQYF. The CDR3 nucleotides read TGCGCCAGCAGCTTGGCGCTAGCCCGGGACACAGATACGCAGTATTTT.

The rearrangement uses TRBV28 and TRBJ1-2; D gene ambiguous. This CDR3 is 11 amino acids long. CDR1 and CDR2 (germline): MDHEN, SYDVKM. V was shortened by 7 bases and J by 2 bases, with 5 bases between the two germline ends. The CDR3: CASTSNYGYTF. For the CDR3, the DNA is TGTGCCAGCACCTCCAACTATGGCTACACCTTC.

V usage is TRBV6-5 and J usage is TRBJ2-1; 11 bases match TRBD2. Looked up from germline, CDR1 is MNHEY and CDR2 is SVGAGI. The CDR3 is 14 amino acids. V shed 5 bases, J shed 9 bases, and the junction held 6 bases outside the gene matches. The CDR3 reads CASSPLTSGGEQFF. The CDR3 DNA reads as TGTGCCAGCAGTCCCCTTACTAGCGGGGGTGAGCAGTTCTTC.

The rearrangement joins TRBV28 to TRBJ2-7; possibly TRBD1 for D (6 bases). The ends were cut back, 3 bases at V and 2 bases at J, with 14 bases in the middle. Germline-derived CDR1 and CDR2 are MDHEN and SYDVKM. CDR3 length: 15 residues. The CDR3 coding sequence is TGTGCCAGCAGTTTTCTAGGACAGTTCCCCTACGAGCAGTACTTC. It specifies CASSFLGQFPYEQYF.

This clone was seen just once. V is TRBV9 and J is TRBJ2-5, with 7 bases fitting TRBD1. The trim removed 3 bases at V and 4 bases at J, leaving 9 bases unmatched. Germline-derived CDR1 and CDR2 are SGDLS and YYNGEE. This CDR3 contains 15 residues. DNA of the CDR3: TGTGCCAGCAGCGCTACAGGGGTGTTGGGAGAGACCCAGTACTTC. Translation gives CASSATGVLGETQYF.